This record concerns one TCR beta chain sequence. Its antigen is unidentified. Investigators prepared the TCR beta libraries by applying iRepertoire HTBI primers and Arm-PCR of CDR3 regions. TCRdb called the multiplex PCR reads again in MiXCR, with one record for every CDR3 protein. The repertoire holds over 350,000 distinct CDR3 sequences, with 15% as singletons. Time point of the sample: newly diagnosed GD, antithyroid drugs for less than 3 months. The TCR library was made from RNA that had been extracted from PBMCs in TRIzol. This record belongs to a study of regulatory T cells in long-lasting Graves disease. Findings of the study overall: Gene preferences differed: TRBV28, TRBJ1-2, TRBJ2-5 in persistent cases.

Trimming removed 0 bases from V and 5 bases from J, with 8 bases in between. The CDR3 covers 13 residues. Germline loops: CDR1 GTSNPN, CDR2 SVGIG (reference sequence). These data were likewise used in another study, on T cells in Graves' hyperthyroidism and ophthalmopathy.

The source material was peripheral blood mononuclear cells (PBMCs), sampled at new diagnosis, from a patient treated with antithyroid drugs. V usage is TRBV30 and J usage is TRBJ2-1, with a tentative D call TRBD2 (6 bases). The receptor was derived from a woman aged 35 to 49 with Graves disease. The CDR3 protein is CAWSVGGNNEQFF. In DNA form, the CDR3 reads TGTGCCTGGAGTGTAGGAGGGAACAATGAGCAGTTCTTC.